This TCR beta chain was profiled in a study of blood T cell repertoires in COVID-19. Original handling: Reference gene primer amplification gave nucleated cell count estimates. The table came from immunoSEQ multiplex PCR; TCRdb's copy has only in-frame clones and leaves some out. The V and J calls and clone size were taken over from that table, and D and trimming were inferred from the DNA. The repertoire consists of 120,000 to 150,000 clones, with around four fifths occurring once and the leading ten covering more than 5%. Cohort assignment relied on participant-reported clinical history. Trimming took 6 bases from V and 5 from J; bases not matched to a gene: 11. Germline lookup yields CDR1 MNHEY and CDR2 SVGEGT. This CDR3 region has 15 residues.

Material for sequencing was PBMCs or T cells enriched from blood (not recorded which). The sequence came from a woman between 40 and 50 years old who had recovered from COVID-19. The rearrangement joins TRBV6-2 or TRBV6-3 to TRBJ2-5, with 8 bases identical to TRBD2. In DNA, the CDR3 is TGTGCCAGCAGCGGACCTGGCGGGGGGCTTGAGACCCAGTACTTC. Translation: CASSGPGGGLETQYF.